This TCR beta chain was recovered during a study of identical twins. General study points: For zero-insertion analyses, partial confounding could come from invariant MAIT and iNKT cells. Researchers reported excess low generation probability among twin-shared out-of-frame alpha sequences. Insertions ran lower in abundant cord blood beta clonotypes, though not in memory repertoires. Compared with models, monozygotic twins showed more out-of-frame TCR alpha sharing.

Via MiXCR, TCRdb re-called the 5' RACE reads, giving one row per CDR3 protein. Of 1.5 million to 2 million distinct CDR3 sequences listed, 25% to 35% are singletons. This CDR3 is built from 12 residues. The germline CDR1 and CDR2 sequences are SEHNR and FQNEAQ (reference sequence). V lost 8 bases to trimming and J lost 4 bases, with 9 bases between them. A remark on this clonotype: Its antigen is unidentified.

The J gene is TRBJ1-5, the V gene TRBV7-9; D perhaps matches TRBD1 (5 bases). Sequenced sample: cord blood. The receptor was isolated from a newborn girl in good health. CDR3 region: CASAGTNQPQHF. CDR3 DNA sequence: TGTGCCAGCGCCGGGACTAATCAGCCCCAGCATTTT.